These 28 T cell receptor beta chains came from one sample sequenced in a study of T cell responses to AZD1222 COVID-19 vaccine (dated by TCRdb to 2020 to 2022). Library prep was done by the immunoSEQ multiplex PCR assay. TCRdb obtained this table from immuneACCESS and retained in-frame rearrangements with V and J assigned. These tables miss some clones; where compared with another copy, unresolved V genes account for less than half of the shortfall, and the remainder is unexplained. The sample contains some 80,000 clones, 70% to 90% of them found a single time. The leading ten clones occupy 9% to 10% of the sample. The sample's time point label, decoded: about 28 days (+/-7) after the second vaccine dose. Sample treatment or condition, as interpreted from the label and publication: meningococcal conjugate vaccine given as trial control. The sample here was peripheral blood, taken 28 days after the second dose of the MenACWY control vaccine. The receptors stem from an adult who received the MenACWY meningococcal vaccine as a control.

The rearrangement joins TRBV7-3 to TRBJ2-1; TRBD1 aligns across 7 bases. CDR1 SGHTA and CDR2 FQGTGA come from the germline V gene. V was clipped by 3 bases and J by 7 bases; unmatched bases: 9. The CDR3 is 15 residues long. The CDR3 spells CASSLSTGAGNEQFF. The CDR3 DNA sequence: TGTGCCAGCAGCTTGTCTACAGGGGCAGGGAATGAGCAGTTCTTC.

The rearrangement joins TRBV2 to TRBJ1-1; possibly TRBD1 for D (6 bases). V was pared by 6 bases and J by 0 bases, with 8 bases between. In germline, CDR1 is SNHLY, CDR2 FYNNEI. The CDR3 length is 13 residues. This CDR3 is CASSGTLNTEAFF. CDR3 bases: TGTGCCAGCAGCGGGACACTGAACACTGAAGCTTTCTTT.

This chain joins TRBV3-1 (or the pseudogene TRBV3-2) and TRBJ1-6, with 8 bases identical to TRBD1. Looked up from germline, CDR1 is LGHDT and CDR2 is YNNKEL (reference sequence). Losses at the gene ends were 4 bases for V and 9 bases for J; bases not matched to a gene: 8. This CDR3 spans 15 amino acids. This chain's CDR3 is CASSRKDDRGSPLHF. As DNA, the CDR3 is TGTGCCAGCAGCCGTAAGGATGACAGGGGTTCACCCCTCCACTTT.

The J gene is TRBJ1-6, the V gene TRBV12-3 or TRBV12-4; unclear D gene. CDR3 length: 13 residues. Trimming stripped 3 bases from V and 7 bases from J, with 7 bases between. The CDR3 spells CASSFAWNSPLHF. As DNA, the CDR3 is TGTGCCAGCAGTTTCGCATGGAATTCACCCCTCCACTTT.

To note about this clone: A read error may produce the germline difference seen at one junction end. This chain uses TRBV29-1 with TRBJ1-4; D call uncertain. CDR1 is SQVTM, CDR2 ANQGSEA, per germline. The CDR3 sequence is 11 residues long. The CDR3 coding sequence is TGCAGCGTTGATAATGGTGGCAGTAGAAGTTTT. Amino acids: CSVDNGGSRSF.

This rearrangement joins TRBV6-5 to TRBJ2-1; TRBD2 might be the D (5 bases). Germline CDR1 MNHEY, CDR2 SVGAGI. The CDR3 spans 15 residues. V shed 2 bases and J shed 5 bases, with 13 bases lying between them. DNA of the CDR3: TGTGCCAGCAGTTACAATGAGGGCAGGCACAATGAGCAGTTCTTC. Protein sequence: CASSYNEGRHNEQFF.

The chain links TRBV3-1 (or the pseudogene TRBV3-2) to TRBJ2-4, with TRBD1 matching 8 bases. This CDR3 region has 19 residues. Germline V gene lookup returns CDR1 LGHDT and CDR2 YNNKEL (reference sequence). V trimming: 1 base; J trimming: 1 base; junction bases outside the gene matches: 12. The DNA for the CDR3 is TGTGCCAGCAGCCAAGTCGGACCTGACAGGGGAGCGGCCAAAAACATTCAGTACTTC. It translates to CASSQVGPDRGAAKNIQYF.

J is TRBJ2-3 and V is TRBV7-9, with D perhaps TRBD2 (5 bases). This CDR3 has 16 amino acids. CDR1 SEHNR and CDR2 FQNEAQ come from the germline V gene (reference sequence). V was pared by 2 bases and J by 3 bases, with 15 bases between. For the CDR3, the DNA is TGTGCCAGCAGCTTACAACGGGGTGGGATGACAGATACGCAGTATTTT. It is translated as CASSLQRGGMTDTQYF.

This rearrangement joins TRBV19 to TRBJ1-2, with 9 bases identical to TRBD1. Trimming removed 9 bases from V and 1 base from J; junction bases left unmatched: 9. Germline CDR1 is LNHDA and CDR2 is SQIVND (reference sequence). This CDR3 comprises 15 residues. The CDR3 loop is CASHQTGGVNYGYTF. The CDR3 DNA follows: TGTGCCAGCCACCAGACAGGGGGAGTTAACTATGGCTACACCTTC.

CDR3 loop: CASSEAGGAVEKLFF. CDR3 nucleotides: TGTGCCAGCAGTGAAGCGGGGGGCGCGGTTGAAAAACTGTTTTTT. The rearrangement joins TRBV6-1 to TRBJ1-4; perhaps TRBD1 as D (6 bases). CDR3 length: 15 amino acids. V was clipped by 0 bases and J by 7 bases, with 12 bases between them. Germline CDR1 MNHNS, CDR2 SASEGT.

V usage is TRBV11-3 and J usage is TRBJ2-1, with a weak D call TRBD2 (6 bases). With 1 base removed from V and 5 bases from J, the gap between germline ends came to 9 bases. Germline assignment: CDR1 SGHNT and CDR2 YENEEA. The CDR3 has 14 residues. Written as DNA, the CDR3 is TGTGCCAGCAGCTTAGCTAGCGCTGACAATGAGCAGTTCTTC. Translated: CASSLASADNEQFF.

This chain connects TRBV7-8 to TRBJ1-2, with D maybe TRBD1 (5 bases). The V and J ends lost 2 bases and 8 bases respectively, with 18 bases between them. CDR3 length: 15 residues. The V gene's germline CDR1 is SGHVS and CDR2 FQNEAQ. CDR3 nucleotide sequence: TGTGCCAGCAGCTTACAGGGAGGCGGATGGGGAGGCTACACCTTC. Translated: CASSLQGGGWGGYTF.

V and J are TRBV5-1 and TRBJ1-3; D is uncertain. V dropped 6 bases and J dropped 0 bases, with 10 bases sitting between them. The CDR3 spans 14 residues. Germline lookup yields CDR1 SGHRS and CDR2 YFSETQ. The CDR3 DNA sequence: TGCGCCAGCACCTTCGGGGTCTCTGGAAACACCATATATTTT. Protein product: CASTFGVSGNTIYF. Supplemented by reference TRBV5-1 and TRBJ1-3, the full variable domain reads KAGVTQTPRYLIKTRGQQVTLSCSPISGHRSVSWYQQTPGQGLQFLFEYFSETQRNKGNFPGRFSGRQFSNSRSEMNVSTLELGDSALYLCASTFGVSGNTIYFGEGSWLTVV.

This clone was detected a few times. The chain is built from TRBV30 and TRBJ2-7; D remains unclear. The CDR3 has 11 amino acids. Germline V gives CDR1 GTSNPN, CDR2 SVGIG (reference sequence). Trimming removed 8 bases from V and 3 bases from J, with 11 bases in between. The CDR3 DNA follows: TGTGCCCGAAAAACGGTCTACGAGCAGTACTTC. This sequence encodes CARKTVYEQYF.

The CDR3 DNA reads TGTGCCACTTCGGACGGTAACAATCAGCCCCAGCATTTT. It specifies CATSDGNNQPQHF. The chain employs TRBV30 and TRBJ1-5, with D uncertain. This CDR3 has 13 amino acids. V was pared by 8 bases and J by 3 bases, with 14 bases between. Germline assignment: CDR1 GTSNPN and CDR2 SVGIG (reference sequence).

This chain joins TRBV2 and TRBJ1-2; D gene unclear. The V and J ends lost 7 bases and 1 base respectively, with 13 bases between them. The CDR3 is 14 residues long. Germline loops: CDR1 SNHLY, CDR2 FYNNEI. The DNA for the CDR3 is TGTGCCAGCATCATGGGCGGGAGTAACTATGGCTACACCTTC. Translated, it gives CASIMGGSNYGYTF.

The chain combines TRBV2 with TRBJ2-2; D may match TRBD1 or TRBD2 (5 bases each). CDR1 is SNHLY, CDR2 FYNNEI, per germline. The V gene lost 1 base and the J gene lost 7 bases, with 13 bases spanning the gap. The CDR3 extends over 15 amino acids. In DNA, the CDR3 is TGTGCCAGCAGTGAAGAGATGGGGGTGGGCGGGGAGCTGTTTTTT. This codes for CASSEEMGVGGELFF.

This clone was detected only once. The V gene is TRBV3-1 (or the pseudogene TRBV3-2), the J gene TRBJ2-1, with 11 positions matching TRBD1. The J segment lost 5 bases and the V segment lost 6 bases, leaving 6 bases of the junction unmatched. CDR3 length: 15 amino acids. The germline V gene encodes CDR1 LGHDT and CDR2 YNNKEL (reference sequence). This CDR3 is CASSPPGQGDNEQFF. DNA for the CDR3: TGTGCCAGCAGTCCCCCGGGACAGGGGGACAATGAGCAGTTCTTC.

The rearrangement links TRBV7-2 to TRBJ1-3, with 7 bases identical to TRBD1. V dropped 0 bases and J dropped 3; count of bases not matched to a gene: 5. The germline CDR1 and CDR2 sequences are SGHTA and FQGNSA. This CDR3 spans 16 amino acids. In DNA form, the CDR3 reads TGTGCCAGCAGCTTAGCGGGGGGGACAGTTGGAAACACCATATATTTT. Translating it yields CASSLAGGTVGNTIYF.

The chain has TRBV7-2 and TRBJ1-5; D is perhaps TRBD1 (5 bases). CDR1 and CDR2 (germline): SGHTA, FQGNSA. CDR3 size: 15 residues. V was pared by 0 bases and J by 4 bases, with 10 bases between. Here the CDR3 reads CASSLAGGPNQPQHF. CDR3 nucleotide sequence: TGTGCCAGCAGCTTAGCGGGGGGACCAAATCAGCCCCAGCATTTT.

The chain joins TRBV3-1 (or the pseudogene TRBV3-2) to TRBJ1-2, with a weak D call TRBD1 (6 bases). V lost 0 bases, J lost 4 bases, and 15 bases lay in between. The CDR3 loop spans 16 amino acids. Germline V gives CDR1 LGHDT, CDR2 YNNKEL (reference sequence). The CDR3 sequence is CASSQDVGGRSYGYTF. CDR3 DNA: TGTGCCAGCAGCCAAGATGTCGGGGGGCGGTCCTATGGCTACACCTTC.

V is TRBV19 and J is TRBJ1-5; D not certain. From germline, CDR1 is LNHDA and CDR2 SQIVND (reference sequence). V gave up 5 bases and J gave up 5 bases, with 19 bases separating them. The CDR3 has 16 amino acids. The CDR3 here is CASSVKGGSKYQPQHF. DNA for the CDR3: TGTGCCAGTAGTGTCAAGGGTGGCAGCAAATATCAGCCCCAGCATTTT.

This clone came up once. Here the CDR3 DNA reads TGTGCCAGCAGTCTGGCCTCTGTCCGTCCCCCAGATACGCAGTATTTT. Protein product: CASSLASVRPPDTQYF. The V and J genes are TRBV6-2 or TRBV6-3 and TRBJ2-3; D is unresolved. This CDR3 has 16 residues. The germline V gene has CDR1 MNHEY and CDR2 SVGEGT. Trimming took off 5 bases at V and 4 bases at J, with 19 bases between the two ends.

This rearrangement joins TRBV7-2 to TRBJ2-7, with D perhaps TRBD1 or TRBD2 (5 bases each). The CDR3 covers 15 residues. Looked up from germline, CDR1 is SGHTA and CDR2 is FQGNSA. V was cut by 5 bases and J by 4 bases, with 18 bases left in between. In DNA form, the CDR3 reads TGTGCCAGCAGCCAACAGTCCCCGGGGCGGTACGAGCAGTACTTC. This codes for CASSQQSPGRYEQYF.

The V gene is TRBV7-3, the J gene TRBJ1-3; tentative D call: TRBD1 (5 bases). The CDR3 is 14 amino acids. V was cut by 3 bases and J by 8 bases, with 14 bases left in between. Germline V gives CDR1 SGHTA, CDR2 FQGTGA. The DNA of the CDR3 is TGTGCCAGCAGCTTGAGAGGCGGAGGGGACACCATATATTTT. Translating it yields CASSLRGGGDTIYF.

This rearrangement joins TRBV21-1 to TRBJ2-1; the D call in the table, TRBD2, was not verified against the DNA. TRBV21-1 counts as a pseudogene. This CDR3 spans 22 amino acids. CDR3 DNA: TGTGCCAGCAGCCCCAGGGACAGGGGCACTCGACTAGCGGGGGTCCTGGGCAATGAGCAGTTCTTC. Its protein product is CASSPRDRGTRLAGVLGNEQFF.

The chain employs TRBV10-3 and TRBJ2-3, with TRBD2 matching over 13 bases. Germline lookup yields CDR1 ENHRY and CDR2 SYGVKD. The CDR3 runs to 16 residues. V lost 5 bases and J lost 3; bases outside the gene matches: 5. The CDR3 DNA is TGTGCCATCAGTAAGGTGACTAGCGGGGGGACAGATACGCAGTATTTT. Protein sequence: CAISKVTSGGTDTQYF.

V is TRBV12-3 or TRBV12-4 and J is TRBJ1-1; D is unclear. The CDR3 loop spans 13 amino acids. V was pared by 2 bases and J by 6 bases, with 10 bases between. DNA for the CDR3: TGTGCCAGCAGTTTAACTAGTGGCCCTGAAGCTTTCTTT. Amino acids: CASSLTSGPEAFF.